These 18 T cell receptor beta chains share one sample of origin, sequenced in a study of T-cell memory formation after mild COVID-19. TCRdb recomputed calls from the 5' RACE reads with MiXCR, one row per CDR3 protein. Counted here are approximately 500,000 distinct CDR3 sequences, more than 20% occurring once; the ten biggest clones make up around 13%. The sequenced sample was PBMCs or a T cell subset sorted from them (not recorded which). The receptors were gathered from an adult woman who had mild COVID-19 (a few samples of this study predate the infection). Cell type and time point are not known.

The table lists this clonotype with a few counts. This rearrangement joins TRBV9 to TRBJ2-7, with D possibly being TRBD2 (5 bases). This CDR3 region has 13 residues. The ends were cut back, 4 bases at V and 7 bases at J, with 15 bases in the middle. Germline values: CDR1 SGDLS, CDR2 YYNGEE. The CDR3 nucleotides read TGTGCCAGCAGCTTAGGGAGTTTCGGAGAGCAGTACTTC. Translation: CASSLGSFGEQYF.

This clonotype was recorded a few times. CDR3 protein: CASSPSRDVRVTGELFF. CDR3 DNA sequence: TGTGCCAGCAGCCCGTCCCGGGACGTACGAGTCACCGGGGAGCTGTTTTTT. The chain combines TRBV7-2 with TRBJ2-2; D may correspond to TRBD1 or TRBD2 (5 bases each). CDR3 length: 17 amino acids. Trimming removed 5 bases from V and 4 bases from J, with 20 bases in between. Germline loops: CDR1 SGHTA, CDR2 FQGNSA.

The CDR3 DNA follows: TGCGCCAGCAGCTACAACGGACAGTCCGAAGCTTTCTTT. It codes for CASSYNGQSEAFF. The J gene is TRBJ1-1, the V gene TRBV5-1; D is possibly TRBD1 (6 bases). In germline, CDR1 is SGHRS, CDR2 YFSETQ. Deletions cut 3 bases from V and 8 bases from J, with 14 bases between. The CDR3 is made up of 13 amino acids. Based on the CDR3 plus reference TRBV5-1 and TRBJ1-1, the full variable domain is KAGVTQTPRYLIKTRGQQVTLSCSPISGHRSVSWYQQTPGQGLQFLFEYFSETQRNKGNFPGRFSGRQFSNSRSEMNVSTLELGDSALYLCASSYNGQSEAFFGQGTRLTVV.

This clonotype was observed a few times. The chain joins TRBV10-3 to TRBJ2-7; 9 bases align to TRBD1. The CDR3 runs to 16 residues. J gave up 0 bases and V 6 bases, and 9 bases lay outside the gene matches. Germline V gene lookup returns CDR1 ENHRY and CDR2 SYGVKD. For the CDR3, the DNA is TGTGCCATCAGCCCGGGACAGGGAAAGAGCTCCTACGAGCAGTACTTC. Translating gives CAISPGQGKSSYEQYF.

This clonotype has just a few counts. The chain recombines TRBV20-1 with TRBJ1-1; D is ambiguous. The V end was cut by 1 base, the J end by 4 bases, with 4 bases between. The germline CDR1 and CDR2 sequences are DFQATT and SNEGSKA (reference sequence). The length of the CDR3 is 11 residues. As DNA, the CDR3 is TGCAGTGCTAGAGTCGCCACTGAAGCTTTCTTT. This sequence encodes CSARVATEAFF.

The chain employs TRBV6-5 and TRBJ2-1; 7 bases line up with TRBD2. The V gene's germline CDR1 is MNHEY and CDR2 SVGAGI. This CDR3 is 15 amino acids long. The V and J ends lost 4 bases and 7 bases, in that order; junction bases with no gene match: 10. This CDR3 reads CASSSLGGSVNEQFF. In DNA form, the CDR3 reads TGTGCCAGCAGTTCTCTTGGCGGGAGTGTGAATGAGCAGTTCTTC.

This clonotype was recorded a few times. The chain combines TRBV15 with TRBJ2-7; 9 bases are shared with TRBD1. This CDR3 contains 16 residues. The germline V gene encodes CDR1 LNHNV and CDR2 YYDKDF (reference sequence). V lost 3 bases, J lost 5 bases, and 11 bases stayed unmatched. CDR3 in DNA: TGTGCCACCAGCAGGATATGGACAGGGGAGATCCACGAGCAGTACTTC. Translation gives CATSRIWTGEIHEQYF.

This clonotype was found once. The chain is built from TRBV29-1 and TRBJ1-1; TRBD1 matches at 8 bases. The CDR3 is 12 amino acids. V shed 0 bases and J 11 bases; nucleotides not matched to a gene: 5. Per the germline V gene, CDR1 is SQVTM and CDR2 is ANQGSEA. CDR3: CSVEEDRVEAFF. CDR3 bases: TGCAGCGTTGAAGAGGACAGGGTGGAGGCTTTCTTT.

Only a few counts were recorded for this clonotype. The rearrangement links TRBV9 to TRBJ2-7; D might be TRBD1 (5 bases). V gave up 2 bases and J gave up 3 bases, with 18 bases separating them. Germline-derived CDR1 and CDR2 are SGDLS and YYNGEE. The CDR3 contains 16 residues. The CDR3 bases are TGTGCCAGCAGCGTGAAGTCGGGCGACAGCCGCTACGAGCAGTACTTC. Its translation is CASSVKSGDSRYEQYF.

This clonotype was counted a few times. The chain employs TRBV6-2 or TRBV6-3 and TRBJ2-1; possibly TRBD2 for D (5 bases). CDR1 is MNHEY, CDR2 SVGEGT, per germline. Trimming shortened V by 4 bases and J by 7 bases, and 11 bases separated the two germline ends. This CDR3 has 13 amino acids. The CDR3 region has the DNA TGTGCCAGCAGTTTGGCTAGCCGGAATGAGCAGTTCTTC. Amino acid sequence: CASSLASRNEQFF.

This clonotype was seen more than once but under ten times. The CDR3, as DNA: TGCAGCGTTGTGCTGGGAAACTATGGCTACACCTTC. Translating gives CSVVLGNYGYTF. The V gene is TRBV29-1, the J gene TRBJ1-2; no reliable D call. This CDR3 comprises 12 residues. The germline V and J ends were trimmed by 4 bases and 2 bases, with 8 bases remaining between them. Germline assignment: CDR1 SQVTM and CDR2 ANQGSEA.

CDR3 sequence reads: CASGRYGGRSYEQYF. CDR3 DNA: TGTGCCAGTGGTCGTTATGGAGGGCGCTCCTACGAGCAGTACTTC. The rearrangement uses TRBV19 and TRBJ2-7; D might be TRBD2 (6 bases). V was shortened by 8 bases and J by 0 bases, with 17 bases between the two germline ends. CDR3 length equals 15 residues. Germline V gene lookup returns CDR1 LNHDA and CDR2 SQIVND (reference sequence).

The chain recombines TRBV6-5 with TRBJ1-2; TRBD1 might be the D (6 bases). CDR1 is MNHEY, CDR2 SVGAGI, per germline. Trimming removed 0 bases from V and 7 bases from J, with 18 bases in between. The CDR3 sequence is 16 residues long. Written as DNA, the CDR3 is TGTGCCAGCAGTTACTCTCTCGGGGCGGGGGGCGCTGGCTACACCTTC. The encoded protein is CASSYSLGAGGAGYTF.

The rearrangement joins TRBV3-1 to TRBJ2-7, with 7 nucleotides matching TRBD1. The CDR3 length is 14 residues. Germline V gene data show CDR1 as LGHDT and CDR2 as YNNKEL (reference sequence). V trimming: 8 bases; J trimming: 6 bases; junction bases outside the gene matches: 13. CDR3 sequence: CASGRSGTVPEQYF. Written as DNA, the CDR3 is TGTGCCAGCGGACGTTCCGGGACAGTTCCCGAGCAGTACTTC.

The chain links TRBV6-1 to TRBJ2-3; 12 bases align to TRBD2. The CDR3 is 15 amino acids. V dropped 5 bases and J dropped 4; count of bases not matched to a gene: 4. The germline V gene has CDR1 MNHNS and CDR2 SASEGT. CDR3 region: CASSPTSGSPDTQYF. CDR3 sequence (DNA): TGTGCCAGCAGTCCGACTAGCGGGAGCCCAGATACGCAGTATTTT.

CDR3 region: CSALGQVWGGELFF. The CDR3 bases are TGCAGTGCTCTCGGACAGGTCTGGGGCGGGGAGCTGTTTTTT. The chain recombines TRBV20-1 with TRBJ2-2; 7 positions match TRBD1. The germline V gene has CDR1 DFQATT and CDR2 SNEGSKA (reference sequence). The junction had 10 bases not matched to a gene; V was cut back by 5 bases and J by 7 bases. This CDR3 comprises 14 residues.

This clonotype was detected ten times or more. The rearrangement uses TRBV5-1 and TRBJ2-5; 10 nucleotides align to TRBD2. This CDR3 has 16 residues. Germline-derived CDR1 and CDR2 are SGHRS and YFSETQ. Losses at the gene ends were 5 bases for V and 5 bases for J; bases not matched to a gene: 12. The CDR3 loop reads CASSSGLAAARETQYF. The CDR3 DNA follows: TGCGCCAGCAGTTCCGGACTAGCGGCGGCCAGGGAGACCCAGTACTTC.

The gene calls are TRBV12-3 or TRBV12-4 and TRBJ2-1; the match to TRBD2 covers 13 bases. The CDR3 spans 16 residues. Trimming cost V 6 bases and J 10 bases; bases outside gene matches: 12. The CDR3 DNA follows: TGTGCCAGCAGCCCGGGACTAGCGGGAAGGCTGGGGGAGCAGTTCTTC. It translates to CASSPGLAGRLGEQFF.